This T cell receptor beta chain appears in the sequencing data of a study of response to subunit inactivated influenza vaccine. The germline gives CDR1 MDHEN, CDR2 SYDVKM. This CDR3 region has 16 residues. V was pared by 5 bases and J by 4 bases, with 11 bases of the junction left unmatched. Points on this clonotype: What it recognizes is unknown.

MiXCR was run by TCRdb on the RT-PCR reads, yielding one entry per CDR3 protein. This table holds a few hundred thousand distinct CDR3 sequences, about 15% found once. Study results and caveats: Seasonal influenza vaccination, on each occasion, was suggested by the authors to recruit few new T cells.

The source of this sequence is a man aged 45-60 years who received an inactivated influenza vaccine. The chain joins TRBV28 to TRBJ2-7; 10 nucleotides line up with TRBD2. Specimen: PBMCs from blood, collected 12 days after vaccination. Written as DNA, the CDR3 is TGTGCCAGCAGTCCCCCTATAGCGGGGGGTCTATACGAGCAGTACTTC. Translation: CASSPPIAGGLYEQYF. The variable domain in full, completed from reference TRBV28 and TRBJ2-7, reads DVKVTQSSRYLVKRTGEKVFLECVQDMDHENMFWYRQDPGLGLRLIYFSYDVKMKEKGDIPEGYSVSREKKERFSLILESASTNQTSMYLCASSPPIAGGLYEQYFGPGTRLTVT.